This T cell receptor (beta chain) was documented in a study of OX40 agonist ivuxolimab in advanced cancers. Findings of the study overall: Clonal expansion was seen in CD4+ and CD8+ blood T cells by week 6 at 0.1 to 3.0 mg/kg. Not determined was the antigen specificity of the expanded peripheral T cells.

Libraries were prepared by immunoSEQ multiplex PCR; TCRdb keeps only in-frame clonotypes and omits some of them. The sample contains 75,000 or so clones, 80% to 90% of which appear only once. With respect to this clone: The antigen is not known.

The sequencing used CD4+ or CD8+ T cells sorted from blood, collected in a trial of the OX40 agonist ivuxolimab. The clonotype was recovered from an adult with an advanced solid tumor such as melanoma, head and neck, liver or kidney cancer.

CDR3 bases: TGTGCCAGCAGCTTAGGTCCCCTAGCGGGGGGTCTGAGCTCCTACAATGAGCAGTTCTTC. This codes for CASSLGPLAGGLSSYNEQFF. This rearrangement joins TRBV13 to TRBJ2-1; 11 positions match TRBD2. The CDR3 runs 20 residues. The J segment lost 0 bases and the V segment lost 0 bases, leaving 10 bases of the junction unmatched. The germline V gene has CDR1 PRHDT and CDR2 FYEKMQ (reference sequence).